Listed here is a single T cell receptor (beta chain). What antigen it recognizes has not been identified. No much larger clone is present one base from it, and per-base qualities are unavailable. The entry originates in a study of Ad26.COV2.S vaccination and SARS-CoV-2 variants (dated by TCRdb to the early 2020s). About the investigation overall: Vaccine-arm donors were drawn from COV1001, a multicentre, randomized, double-blind, placebo-controlled phase I-IIa trial of Ad26.COV2.S in healthy adults. Ad26.COV2.S was given intramuscularly at 5x10^10 or 1x10^11 viral particles, as a single shot or as two shots 56 days apart. A total of 32 samples were included in the TCR-sequenced set, comprising roughly 20 Ad26.COV2.S vaccine recipients, 5 placebo recipients and 8 SARS-CoV-2 convalescent individuals. Investigators remained blinded to trial group allocation during experiments and outcome assessment. Participants in the trial were split at random into five groups of five each, receiving low-dose or high-dose Ad26.COV2.S once or twice, or else placebo on both occasions. TCRbeta repertoire sequencing was used to assess the specificity and breadth of SARS-CoV-2-reactive T cell receptors after Ad26.COV2.S vaccination. What the work shows at the level of the full study, not this receptor alone: After vaccination, substantial breadth of spike-specific CD8+ and CD4+ T cell responses was reported. Non-spike TCR breadth was comparable between vaccine and placebo recipients, consistent with the vaccine containing only spike. Ad26.COV2.S recipients had higher spike-specific TCR breadth than placebo recipients (P = 0.0014). The authors noted that total T cell responses may have been underestimated by the TCR breadth and depth analyses. The study was not powered to compare responses between vaccine doses or regimens.

According to the study, the label for this sample's treatment or condition signals: some 20 received Ad26.COV2.S at low or high dose, single or two shots; 5 received placebo; per-sample allocation not given. Repertoires of vaccine and placebo recipients were sequenced from samples collected on day 63 after the first injection. In Cohort 1b, around 25 adults aged 18-55 years were enrolled at a single site in Boston, USA, between 29 July and 7 August 2020. As a vaccine, Ad26.COV2.S was a replication-incompetent adenovirus type 26 vector that expressed a prefusion-stabilized SARS-CoV-2 spike protein derived from the original Wuhan strain. TCRbeta CDR3 regions were sequenced with the immunoSEQ Assay. After extraction, genomic DNA underwent amplification by bias-controlled multiplex PCR, followed by high-throughput sequencing. For the original study's pipeline: To quantify the absolute abundance of each unique TCRbeta CDR3 region, sequences were collapsed and filtered. T cell fraction was estimated by normalization of TCRbeta template counts to usable DNA, with usable DNA being measured through amplification of reference genes present in all nucleated cells. Repertoire TCRs were annotated as SARS-CoV-2-specific when V gene, CDR3 amino acid sequence and J gene were exactly matched to a known reactive TCR set. The reference SARS-CoV-2 TCR set came from MIRA and was filtered for enrichment in COVID-19-positive ImmuneCODE repertoires, removing public or cross-reactive TCRs. Drawing on the MIRA antigens, annotated TCRs were analysed further at the level of specific ORF or position within ORF. Breadth was defined as annotated unique rearrangements over total unique productive rearrangements; depth was the summed frequency of those rearrangements. TCR breadth was compared between groups using two-sided Wilcoxon rank-sum tests. Entries here come from immuneACCESS through TCRdb and include only in-frame sequences with V and J called. Some clones fail to appear in such tables; in the studies checked, an unresolved V gene covers under half of the shortfall, and the cause of the remainder is unknown. For V, J and clone size, that table is used; D and trimming come from the DNA. The sample data list around 450,000 clones, and 75% to 90% of these were observed just once. The biggest ten clones account for 2.5% of the sample.

The CDR3 sequence holds 16 residues, the cysteine and phenylalanine included. Kept here is only the CDR3 DNA, which spans 48 bases and is read in frame from base 1. V ends up 1 base short and J 4 bases short, with an unmatched junction base count of 6. CDR1 SGHAT and CDR2 FQNNGV were looked up in the germline V gene. The TCR sequence derives from a person aged 18-60 years who received the Ad26.COV2.S COVID-19 vaccine or a placebo. The chain uses TRBV11-2 and TRBJ2-5; TRBD2 aligns with 10 central bases. Here the sequenced sample was peripheral blood, taken in a trial of Ad26.COV2.S vaccine versus placebo. Read as DNA, the sequence is TGTGCCAGCAGCTTAGTTGGGCTAGCGGGGGTAGAGACCCAGTACTTC. This yields the protein CASSLVGLAGVETQYF.